These 14 T cell receptor beta chains originate from one sample sequenced in a study of T cell responses to AZD1222 COVID-19 vaccine. Here immunoSEQ multiplex PCR was the method, and the copy in TCRdb shows in-frame clones only, minus some. The sample contains over 110,000 clones, roughly 91% of which appear only once. Source: peripheral blood, taken on day 0 of AZD1222 vaccination. Source of these receptors: an adult in good health.

There are a few counts of this clone. The gene calls are TRBV19 and TRBJ2-2; 10 nucleotides align to TRBD2. The junction had 12 bases not matched to a gene; V was cut back by 5 bases and J by 3 bases. Germline CDR1 reads LNHDA; CDR2 reads SQIVND (reference sequence). This CDR3 is built from 18 residues. The CDR3 region has the DNA TGTGCCAGTAGTTCTGGGGCTAGCGGGAGCGCGGACACCGGGGAGCTGTTTTTT. Translation: CASSSGASGSADTGELFF.

This clone was counted once. DNA of the CDR3: TGTGCCAGCAGCCTAATGGCTCAGCCCCAGCATTTT. Protein sequence: CASSLMAQPQHF. The chain recombines TRBV6-2 or TRBV6-3 with TRBJ1-5; D remains unclear. The CDR3 covers 12 residues. Trimming pared 6 bases from V and 6 bases from J, leaving 9 bases between. The germline V gene encodes CDR1 MNHEY and CDR2 SVGEGT.

The chain joins TRBV12-3 or TRBV12-4 to TRBJ2-1; D ambiguous. The CDR3 consists of 10 residues. V gave up 3 bases and J gave up 8 bases, with 2 bases separating them. The CDR3 region has the DNA TGTGCCAGCAGTTTTCATGAGCAGTTCTTC. This sequence encodes CASSFHEQFF.

The chain carries TRBV7-6 and TRBJ2-2; the D gene is possibly TRBD1 (6 bases). The ends were cut back, 5 bases at V and 8 bases at J, with 24 bases in the middle. CDR1 and CDR2 (germline): SGHVS, FNYEAQ. The CDR3 covers 17 residues. DNA of the CDR3: TGTGCCAGCAGCCCGCTCTTGGTGGGGGCGGGTCCGGGGGAGCTGTTTTTT. Encoded protein: CASSPLLVGAGPGELFF. Full variable domain (remainder filled in from reference TRBV7-6 and TRBJ2-2): GAGVSQSPRYKVTKRGQDVALRCDPISGHVSLYWYRQALGQGPEFLTYFNYEAQQDKSGLPNDRFSAERPEGSISTLTIQRTEQRDSAMYRCASSPLLVGAGPGELFFGEGSRLTVL.

The rearrangement links TRBV4-1 to TRBJ2-5; weak D call: TRBD1 (6 bases). CDR1 is MGHRA and CDR2 is YSYEKL in the germline V gene. The CDR3 length is 16 residues. Trimming left V 6 bases short and J 0 bases short, with 17 bases between. CDR3 sequence: CASRNIARGYQETQYF. The CDR3 bases are TGCGCCAGCAGGAACATCGCCAGGGGATACCAAGAGACCCAGTACTTC.

There are a few counts of this clone. The chain carries TRBV20-1 and TRBJ1-2; no reliable D call. V was trimmed by 7 bases and J by 6 bases, leaving 12 bases between them. The CDR3 length is 11 residues. Germline loops: CDR1 DFQATT, CDR2 SNEGSKA (reference sequence). CDR3 residues: CSVRFLDGYTF. As DNA, the CDR3 is TGCAGTGTAAGGTTTTTGGATGGCTACACCTTC.

The chain carries TRBV29-1 and TRBJ1-2; the match to TRBD1 covers 7 bases. The germline V gene has CDR1 SQVTM and CDR2 ANQGSEA. This CDR3 spans 15 amino acids. V lost 5 bases to trimming and J lost 4 bases; unmatched junction nucleotides: 13. CDR3 sequence (DNA): TGCAGCGTTCCCCAAACGCGAACAGGGGCCTATGGCTACACCTTC. Its protein product is CSVPQTRTGAYGYTF.

Turning to this clone: This same CDR3 is encoded by further DNA sequences in the sample. This chain joins TRBV6-5 and TRBJ2-7; D not certain. The CDR3 totals 14 residues. Per the germline V gene, CDR1 is MNHEY and CDR2 is SVGAGI. V shed 5 bases and J shed 0 bases, with 11 bases lying between them. The CDR3 sequence is CASSQTGSSYEQYF. The CDR3 bases are TGTGCCAGCAGTCAGACCGGGTCCTCCTACGAGCAGTACTTC.

The chain employs TRBV5-4 and TRBJ2-1, with 11 bases fitting TRBD2. The CDR3 runs 15 residues. Trimming at V came to 2 bases and at J to 12 bases, leaving 10 bases not matched to a gene. CDR1 and CDR2 from the germline V gene are SGHNT and YYREEE (reference sequence). DNA for the CDR3: TGTGCCAGCAGCTTAAACCGACTAGCGGGGTCGGGGCAGTTCTTC. It translates to CASSLNRLAGSGQFF. The entire variable domain, with the rest obtained from reference TRBV5-4 and TRBJ2-1, is as follows: ETGVTQSPTHLIKTRGQQVTLRCSSQSGHNTVSWYQQALGQGPQFIFQYYREEENGRGNFPPRFSGLQFPNYSSELNVNALELDDSALYLCASSLNRLAGSGQFFGPGTRLTVL.

The V and J genes are TRBV14 and TRBJ1-2; D is ambiguous. The germline CDR1 and CDR2 sequences are SGHDN and FVKESK. The V gene lost 3 bases and the J gene lost 13 bases, with 15 bases spanning the gap. There are 12 residues in the CDR3. The CDR3 region is CASSHTISRVTF. The DNA of the CDR3 is TGTGCCAGCAGCCACACCATCTCCCGGGTCACCTTC.

The DNA for the CDR3 is TGTGCCAGCAGCCTCCCGGGACAGGGAGGTTTAACTGAAGCTTTCTTT. It yields the protein CASSLPGQGGLTEAFF. The chain joins TRBV9 to TRBJ1-1; 9 bases map to TRBD1. Germline V gene lookup returns CDR1 SGDLS and CDR2 YYNGEE. The ends lost 4 bases at V and 5 bases at J; junction bases unmatched: 12. This CDR3 has 16 amino acids.

This chain uses TRBV13 with TRBJ2-7; tentatively, D is TRBD2 (6 bases). Trimming cost V 5 bases and J 0 bases, with 11 bases left between them. In germline, CDR1 is PRHDT, CDR2 FYEKMQ (reference sequence). CDR3 length: 14 amino acids. The CDR3 loop reads CASSRRGSSYEQYF. The DNA of the CDR3 is TGTGCCAGCAGCCGACGGGGGAGCTCCTACGAGCAGTACTTC.

The chain has TRBV7-8 and TRBJ1-1, with a tentative D call TRBD1 (6 bases). Germline values: CDR1 SGHVS, CDR2 FQNEAQ. The CDR3 spans 14 residues. V shed 5 bases and J shed 2 bases, with 12 bases lying between them. The CDR3, as DNA: TGTGCCAGCAGCCCGTGGGGGCACAACACTGAAGCTTTCTTT. Amino acids: CASSPWGHNTEAFF. Using reference TRBV7-8 and TRBJ1-1 for the parts outside the CDR3, the full variable domain is GAGVSQSPRYKVAKRGQDVALRCDPISGHVSLFWYQQALGQGPEFLTYFQNEAQLDKSGLPSDRFFAERPEGSVSTLKIQRTQQEDSAVYLCASSPWGHNTEAFFGQGTRLTVV.

This clone has only one observation. The V and J genes are TRBV27 and TRBJ2-3; TRBD2 agrees at 10 bases. Germline CDR1 reads MNHEY; CDR2 reads SMNVEV (reference sequence). The CDR3 totals 15 residues. The ends lost 2 bases at V and 4 bases at J; junction bases unmatched: 3. As DNA, the CDR3 is TGTGCCAGCAGTTTACTAGCGGGAGTGGCAGATACGCAGTATTTT. This codes for CASSLLAGVADTQYF.